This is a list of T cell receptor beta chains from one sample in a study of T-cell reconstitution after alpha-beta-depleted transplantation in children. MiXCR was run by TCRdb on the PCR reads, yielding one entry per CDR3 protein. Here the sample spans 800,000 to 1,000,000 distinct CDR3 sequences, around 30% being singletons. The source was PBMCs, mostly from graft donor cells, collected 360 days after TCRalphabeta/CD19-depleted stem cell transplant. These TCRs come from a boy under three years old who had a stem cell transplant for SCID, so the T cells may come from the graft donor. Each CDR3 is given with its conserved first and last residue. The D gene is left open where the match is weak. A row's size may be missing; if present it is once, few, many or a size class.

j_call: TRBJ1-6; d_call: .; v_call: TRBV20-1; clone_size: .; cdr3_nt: TGCAGTGCTTCCCCCGGGACCGATTTTTCACCCCTCCACTTT; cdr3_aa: CSASPGTDFSPLHF
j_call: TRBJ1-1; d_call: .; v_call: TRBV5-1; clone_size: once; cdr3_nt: TGCGCCAGCAGCTTCGGGGGAGTACCTGAAGCTTTCTTT; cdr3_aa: CASSFGGVPEAFF
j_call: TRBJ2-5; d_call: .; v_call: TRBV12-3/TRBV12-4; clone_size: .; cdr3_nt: TGTGCCAGCAGTTTGACGGGAGCAGCCCAAGAGACCCAGTACTTC; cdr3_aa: CASSLTGAAQETQYF
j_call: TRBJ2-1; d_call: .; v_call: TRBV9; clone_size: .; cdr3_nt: TGTGCCAGCAGCGTAGGAGGGGCCCGGAGCAATGAGCAGTTCTTC; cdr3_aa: CASSVGGARSNEQFF
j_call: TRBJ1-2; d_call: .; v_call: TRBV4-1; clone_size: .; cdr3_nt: TGCGCCAGCAGCCAAGATGCCCGGGGACTTGGCTACACCTTC; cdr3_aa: CASSQDARGLGYTF
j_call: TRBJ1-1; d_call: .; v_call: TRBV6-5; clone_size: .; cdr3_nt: TGTGCCAGCAGTTACGGTGGGGTTAGCACTGAAGCTTTCTTT; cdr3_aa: CASSYGGVSTEAFF
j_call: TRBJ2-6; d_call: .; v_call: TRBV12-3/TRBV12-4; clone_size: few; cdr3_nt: TGTGCCAGCAGTTTAGCTTCTAGGAGGTCTGGGGCCAACGTCCTGACTTTC; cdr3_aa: CASSLASRRSGANVLTF
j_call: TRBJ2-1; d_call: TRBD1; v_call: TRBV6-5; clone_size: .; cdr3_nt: TGTGCCAGCAGTTACGGGACAGGGGTGCGCTCCTACAATGAGCAGTTCTTC; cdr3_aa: CASSYGTGVRSYNEQFF
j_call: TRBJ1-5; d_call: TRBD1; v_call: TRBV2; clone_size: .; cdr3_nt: TGTGCCAGCAGTGAAGCGCGGACAGGGCGCAATCAGCCCCAGCATTTT; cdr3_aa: CASSEARTGRNQPQHF
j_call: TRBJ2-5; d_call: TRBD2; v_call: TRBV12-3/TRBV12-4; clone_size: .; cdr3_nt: TGTGCCAGCTCCCATTACGGCGGGGGAAGTGGGACCCAGTACTTC; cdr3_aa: CASSHYGGGSGTQYF
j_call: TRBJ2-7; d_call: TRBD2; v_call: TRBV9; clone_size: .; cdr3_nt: TGTGCCAGCAGCGTAGCCGGGACTACCTCCTACGAGCAGTACTTC; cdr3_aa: CASSVAGTTSYEQYF
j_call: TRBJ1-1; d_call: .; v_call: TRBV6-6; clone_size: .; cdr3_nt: TGTGCCAGCAGTTACTTTAGGGGTGAAGCTTTCTTT; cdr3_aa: CASSYFRGEAFF
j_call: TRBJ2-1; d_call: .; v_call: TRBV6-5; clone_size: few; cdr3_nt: TGTGCCAGCAGTTACTCGAATCAGTACAATGAGCAGTTCTTC; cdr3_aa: CASSYSNQYNEQFF
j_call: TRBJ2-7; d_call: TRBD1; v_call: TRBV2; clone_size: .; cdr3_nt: TGTGCCAGCGGAAGGGACAGACATACCTACGAGCAGTACTTC; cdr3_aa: CASGRDRHTYEQYF
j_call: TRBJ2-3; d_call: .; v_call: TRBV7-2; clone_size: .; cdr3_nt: TGTGCCAGCAGCTTAGCATCCCAGGGGGGAGATACGCAGTATTTT; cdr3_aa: CASSLASQGGDTQYF
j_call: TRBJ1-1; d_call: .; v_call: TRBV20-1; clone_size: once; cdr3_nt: TGCAGTGCTTCCCGAGGCAGGGAGGGTCCGAACACTGAAGCTTTCTTT; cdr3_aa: CSASRGREGPNTEAFF
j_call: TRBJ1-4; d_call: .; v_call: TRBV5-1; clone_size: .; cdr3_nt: TGCGCCAGCAGCTTGAATCGGGGGCCTAATGAAAAACTGTTTTTT; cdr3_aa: CASSLNRGPNEKLFF
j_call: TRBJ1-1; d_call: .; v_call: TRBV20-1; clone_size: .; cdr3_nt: TGCAGTGCCACCCTAAGGGCGGCCACTGAAGCTTTCTTT; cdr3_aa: CSATLRAATEAFF
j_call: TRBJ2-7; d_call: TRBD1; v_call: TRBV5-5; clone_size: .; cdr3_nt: TGTGCCAGCAGTTCCACCGGGACAGGAGGCCTCGAGCAGTACTTC; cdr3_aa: CASSSTGTGGLEQYF
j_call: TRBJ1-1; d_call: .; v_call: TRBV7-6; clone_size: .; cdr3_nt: TGTGCCAGCAGCCCTAGCAGGGTCATGAACACTGAAGCTTTCTTT; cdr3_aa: CASSPSRVMNTEAFF
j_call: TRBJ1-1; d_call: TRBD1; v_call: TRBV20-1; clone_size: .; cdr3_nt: TGCAGTGCTAGGGGACAGGGGGGTAGTAACACTGAAGCTTTCTTT; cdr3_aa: CSARGQGGSNTEAFF
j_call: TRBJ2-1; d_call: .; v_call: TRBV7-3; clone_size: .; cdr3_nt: TGTGCCAGCAGCTTCGGACACTCTGGGGTCAACAATGAGCAGTTCTTC; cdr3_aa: CASSFGHSGVNNEQFF
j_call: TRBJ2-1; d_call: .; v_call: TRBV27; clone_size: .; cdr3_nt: TGTGCCAGCAGTCCGACGACAGGTCTGTCCCTTTACAATGAGCAGTTCTTC; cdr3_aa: CASSPTTGLSLYNEQFF
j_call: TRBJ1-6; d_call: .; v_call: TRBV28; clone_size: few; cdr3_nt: TGTGCCAGCAGTATTAGGGGGAGCAGGCCGGGGAATTCACCCCTCCACTTT; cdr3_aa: CASSIRGSRPGNSPLHF
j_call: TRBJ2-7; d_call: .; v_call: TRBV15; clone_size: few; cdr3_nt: TGTGCCACCAGCAGAGATTCCCCCTCTAGAGCTCCCTACGAGCAGTACTTC; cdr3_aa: CATSRDSPSRAPYEQYF